This is a list of T cell receptor beta chains from one sample in a study of T cells in Graves' hyperthyroidism and ophthalmopathy. TCRdb itself ran the multiplex PCR reads through MiXCR, one entry per CDR3 protein. The sample yields 550,000 to 700,000 distinct CDR3 sequences, approximately 15% seen once. Sequencing used blood. All receptors derive from a woman in her forties with Graves' ophthalmopathy. Both conserved end residues are part of each CDR3. The order of the fields is V gene, J gene, D gene, CDR3 protein. D genes are given only for firm matches.

TRBV20-1,TRBJ2-7,TRBD2,CSARDKPKYLGLATDEQYF
TRBV6-2/TRBV6-3,TRBJ2-7,-,CASSFRPGQGNEQYF
TRBV29-1,TRBJ1-2,-,CSVGVGDSGGYTF
TRBV4-1,TRBJ2-3,TRBD2,CASSQGREGLPWYF
TRBV19,TRBJ2-2,-,CASSKFGQANTGELFF
TRBV4-1,TRBJ1-1,-,CASSQGSTGGGTEAFF
TRBV6-2/TRBV6-3,TRBJ2-7,TRBD2,CASTTPSGKPEQYF
TRBV6-5,TRBJ1-2,TRBD1,CASSYSPADRGNYGYTF
TRBV6-5,TRBJ2-4,TRBD2,CASSYSFGGAGGLGQYF
TRBV24-1,TRBJ2-2,-,CATSEWRASAAGELFF
TRBV12-3/TRBV12-4,TRBJ1-1,TRBD1,CASSPIPGQGVGNTEAFF
TRBV29-1,TRBJ2-3,TRBD2,CSVVFWLAGASDTQYF
TRBV6-1,TRBJ1-5,-,CASRKQGIYQPQHF
TRBV28,TRBJ1-5,TRBD1,CASSAPGGPRPQHF
TRBV12-3/TRBV12-4,TRBJ2-7,TRBD1,CASRLRTGFYEQYF
TRBV15,TRBJ1-5,TRBD1,CATSRDGGGSQPQHF
TRBV11-2,TRBJ2-5,TRBD2,CASSLVTGGPGETRYF
TRBV29-1,TRBJ2-2,TRBD1,CSVDGQGDTGELFF
TRBV5-1,TRBJ2-7,-,CASSSEAGQYEQYF
TRBV12-3/TRBV12-4,TRBJ2-5,-,CASSFEGSETQYF
TRBV2,TRBJ2-7,TRBD2,CASSAWREGSYEQYF
TRBV5-5,TRBJ1-1,TRBD1,CASSSHTGVRNTEAFF
TRBV28,TRBJ1-5,-,CASRPFSGNQPQHF
TRBV5-1,TRBJ1-1,TRBD1,CASSKLSGTVFDMNTEAFF
TRBV6-5,TRBJ1-1,TRBD1,CASSSDRVHTEAFF
TRBV29-1,TRBJ1-2,TRBD1,CSVAQGEHGYTF
TRBV11-2,TRBJ2-5,-,CASSSDLVPETQYF
TRBV24-1,TRBJ2-7,TRBD1,CATSDADRGYEQYF
TRBV10-3,TRBJ1-3,TRBD1,CAISDQGQGAGNTIYF
TRBV5-1,TRBJ1-2,-,CASSLARDYGYTF
TRBV11-2,TRBJ1-3,-,CASSFTADGNTIYF
TRBV6-2/TRBV6-3,TRBJ1-2,-,CASSLVSYGYTF
TRBV7-2,TRBJ1-2,-,CASSLSAQTPPGYTF
TRBV19,TRBJ1-1,-,CASSYNRVPNTEAFF
TRBV7-8,TRBJ2-7,-,CASSLFGDSYEQYF
TRBV30,TRBJ1-1,-,CAWSELFGGGTEAFF
TRBV7-3,TRBJ2-5,TRBD1,CASSARGQGFETQYF
TRBV6-2/TRBV6-3,TRBJ1-5,-,CASTDWASGGAEPQHF
TRBV6-1,TRBJ1-5,-,CASSELAGYYSNQPQHF
TRBV29-1,TRBJ2-2,-,CSVWFGELFF
TRBV28,TRBJ2-2,-,CASTPRVTGELFF
TRBV28,TRBJ2-7,TRBD2,CASSLTSGRTHEQYF
TRBV30,TRBJ1-5,-,CAWSAGVGSNQPQHF
TRBV28,TRBJ1-2,-,CASRGTVYGYTF
TRBV20-1,TRBJ1-2,-,CSASRDPRGYTF
TRBV7-9,TRBJ1-2,-,CASSLDPGSGYTF
TRBV12-3/TRBV12-4,TRBJ1-5,-,CASGPAGANPQPQHF
TRBV6-5,TRBJ1-6,-,CASSYEGHPRSPLHF
TRBV15,TRBJ1-2,-,CATSIPGGARGYTF
TRBV12-3/TRBV12-4,TRBJ2-5,-,CASSPFPTVGETQYF
TRBV6-2/TRBV6-3,TRBJ2-7,-,CASTQRGAYEQYF
TRBV20-1,TRBJ1-1,TRBD1,CSARAGQGGVAFF
TRBV6-1,TRBJ2-2,TRBD2,CASSHGAGGLYGELFF
TRBV12-3/TRBV12-4,TRBJ2-2,TRBD2,CASSSTSPNTGELFF
TRBV6-2/TRBV6-3,TRBJ1-5,TRBD1,CASRRDRANQPQHF
TRBV27,TRBJ2-7,-,CASSFSGHAYEQYF
TRBV7-8,TRBJ2-5,-,CASSGREKRGTQYF
TRBV6-5,TRBJ2-5,TRBD2,CASSYRLAGGPGETQYF
TRBV12-3/TRBV12-4,TRBJ2-7,-,CASSFQGPHYEQYF
TRBV19,TRBJ1-1,-,CASTPTLGGEAFF